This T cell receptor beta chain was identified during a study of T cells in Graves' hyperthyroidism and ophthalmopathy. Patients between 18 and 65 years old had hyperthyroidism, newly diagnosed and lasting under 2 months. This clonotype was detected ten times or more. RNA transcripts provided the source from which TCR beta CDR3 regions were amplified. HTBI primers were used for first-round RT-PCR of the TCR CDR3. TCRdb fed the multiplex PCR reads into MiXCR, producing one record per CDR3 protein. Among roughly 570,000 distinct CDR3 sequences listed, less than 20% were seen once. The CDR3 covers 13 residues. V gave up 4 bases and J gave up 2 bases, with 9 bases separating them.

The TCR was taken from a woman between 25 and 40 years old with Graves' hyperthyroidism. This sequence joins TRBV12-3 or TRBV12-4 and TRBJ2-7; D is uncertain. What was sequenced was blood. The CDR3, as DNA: TGTGCCAGCAGTTCCCCGGGCGCCTACGAGCAGTACTTC. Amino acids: CASSSPGAYEQYF.